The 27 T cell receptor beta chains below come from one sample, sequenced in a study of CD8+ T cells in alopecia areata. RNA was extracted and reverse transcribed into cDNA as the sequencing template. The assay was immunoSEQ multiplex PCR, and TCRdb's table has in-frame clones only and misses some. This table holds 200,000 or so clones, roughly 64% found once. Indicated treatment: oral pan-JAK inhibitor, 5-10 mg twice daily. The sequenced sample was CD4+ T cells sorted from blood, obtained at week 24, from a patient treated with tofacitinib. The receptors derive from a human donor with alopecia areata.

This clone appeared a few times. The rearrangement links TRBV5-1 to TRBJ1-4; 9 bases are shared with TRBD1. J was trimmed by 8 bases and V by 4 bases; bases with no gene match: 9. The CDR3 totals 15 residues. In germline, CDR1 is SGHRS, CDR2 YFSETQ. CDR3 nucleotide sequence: TGCGCCAGCAGCGACGTAACAGGGGGCTCGGAAAAACTGTTTTTT. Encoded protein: CASSDVTGGSEKLFF.

The CDR3 sequence: CASSDKGTPHSYEQYF. The CDR3, as DNA: TGCGCCAGCAGCGACAAGGGGACACCACACTCCTACGAGCAGTACTTC. The rearrangement links TRBV4-1 to TRBJ2-7, with a possible D match to TRBD1 (6 bases). Looked up from germline, CDR1 is MGHRA and CDR2 is YSYEKL. The CDR3 contains 16 residues. The ends were cut back, 5 bases at V and 0 bases at J, with 17 bases in the middle.

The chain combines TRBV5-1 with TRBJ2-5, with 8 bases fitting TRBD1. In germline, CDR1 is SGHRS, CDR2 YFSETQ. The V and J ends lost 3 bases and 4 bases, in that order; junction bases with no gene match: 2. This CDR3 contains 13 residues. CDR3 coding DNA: TGCGCCAGCAGCTGGGACAGGTTAGAGACCCAGTACTTC. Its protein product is CASSWDRLETQYF.

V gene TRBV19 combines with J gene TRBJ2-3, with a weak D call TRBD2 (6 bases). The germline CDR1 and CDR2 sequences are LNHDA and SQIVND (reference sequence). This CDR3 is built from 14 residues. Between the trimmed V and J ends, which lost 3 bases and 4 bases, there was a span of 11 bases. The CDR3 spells CASSIVASADTQYF. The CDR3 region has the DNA TGTGCCAGTAGTATCGTAGCTAGCGCAGATACGCAGTATTTT.

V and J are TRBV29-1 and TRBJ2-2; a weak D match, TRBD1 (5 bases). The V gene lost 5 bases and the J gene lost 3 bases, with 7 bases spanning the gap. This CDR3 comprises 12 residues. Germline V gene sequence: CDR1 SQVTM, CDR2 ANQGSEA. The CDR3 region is CSVFRDTGELFF. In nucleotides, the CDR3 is TGCAGCGTTTTCAGGGACACCGGGGAGCTGTTTTTT.

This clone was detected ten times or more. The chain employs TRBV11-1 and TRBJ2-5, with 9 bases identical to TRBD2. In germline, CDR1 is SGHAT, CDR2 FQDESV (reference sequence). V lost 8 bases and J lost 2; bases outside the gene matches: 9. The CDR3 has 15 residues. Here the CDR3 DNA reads TGTGCCAGCCGCCGCGGGGGGGCGAGGCAAGAGACCCAGTACTTC. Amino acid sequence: CASRRGGARQETQYF.

CDR3 region: CAWSVRNEKLFF. CDR3 bases: TGTGCCTGGAGTGTCAGAAATGAAAAACTGTTTTTT. This chain uses TRBV30 with TRBJ1-4; D is uncertain. Trimming left V 0 bases short and J 5 bases short, with 4 bases between. The CDR3 covers 12 residues. Looked up from germline, CDR1 is GTSNPN and CDR2 is SVGIG (reference sequence).

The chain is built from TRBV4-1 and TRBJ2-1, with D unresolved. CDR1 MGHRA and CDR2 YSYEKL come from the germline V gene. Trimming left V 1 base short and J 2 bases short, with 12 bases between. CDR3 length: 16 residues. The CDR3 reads CASSQVDLVTYNEQFF. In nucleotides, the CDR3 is TGCGCCAGCAGCCAAGTCGATCTAGTTACCTACAATGAGCAGTTCTTC.

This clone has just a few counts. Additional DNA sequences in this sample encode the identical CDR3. The CDR3, as DNA: TGTGCCATCAGTGAGTCGAGGGAGACCCAGTACTTC. Protein sequence: CAISESRETQYF. The chain carries TRBV10-3 and TRBJ2-5; D gene uncertain. The germline V and J ends were trimmed by 0 bases and 5 bases, with 4 bases remaining between them. This CDR3 spans 12 amino acids. The germline gives CDR1 ENHRY, CDR2 SYGVKD.

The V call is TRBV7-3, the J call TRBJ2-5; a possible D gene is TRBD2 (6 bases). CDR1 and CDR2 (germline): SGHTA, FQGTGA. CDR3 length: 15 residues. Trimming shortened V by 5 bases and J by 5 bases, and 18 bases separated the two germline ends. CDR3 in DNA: TGTGCCAGCAGCCCAATTCACGGGACTCGTGAGACCCAGTACTTC. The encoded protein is CASSPIHGTRETQYF.

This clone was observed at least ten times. CDR3 nucleotides: TGCGCCAGCAGCTTGGCAGGGAACGCGTATGGCTACACCTTC. It is translated as CASSLAGNAYGYTF. The rearrangement uses TRBV5-1 and TRBJ1-2; a weak D match, TRBD1 (5 bases). Looked up from germline, CDR1 is SGHRS and CDR2 is YFSETQ. With 0 bases removed from V and 5 bases from J, the gap between germline ends came to 11 bases. The CDR3 consists of 14 residues.

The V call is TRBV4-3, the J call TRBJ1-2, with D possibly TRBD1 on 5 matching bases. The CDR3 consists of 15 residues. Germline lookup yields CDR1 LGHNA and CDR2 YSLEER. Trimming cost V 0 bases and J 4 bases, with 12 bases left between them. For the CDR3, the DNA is TGCGCCAGCAGCCAAGATCTCAGGGACGGCTATGGCTACACCTTC. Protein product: CASSQDLRDGYGYTF.

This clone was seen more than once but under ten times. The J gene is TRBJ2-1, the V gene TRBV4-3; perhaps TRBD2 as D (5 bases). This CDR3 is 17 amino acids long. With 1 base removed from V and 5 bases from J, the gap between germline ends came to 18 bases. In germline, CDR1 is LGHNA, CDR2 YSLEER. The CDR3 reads CASSQGTPSGPNNEQFF. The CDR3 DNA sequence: TGCGCCAGCAGCCAAGGGACCCCCAGCGGCCCCAACAATGAGCAGTTCTTC.

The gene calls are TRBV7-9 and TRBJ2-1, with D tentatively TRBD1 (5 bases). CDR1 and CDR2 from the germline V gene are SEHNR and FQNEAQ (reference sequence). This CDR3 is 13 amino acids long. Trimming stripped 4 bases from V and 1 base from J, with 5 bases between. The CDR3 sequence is CASSSGSYNEQFF. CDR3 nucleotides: TGTGCCAGCAGCTCAGGGTCCTACAATGAGCAGTTCTTC.

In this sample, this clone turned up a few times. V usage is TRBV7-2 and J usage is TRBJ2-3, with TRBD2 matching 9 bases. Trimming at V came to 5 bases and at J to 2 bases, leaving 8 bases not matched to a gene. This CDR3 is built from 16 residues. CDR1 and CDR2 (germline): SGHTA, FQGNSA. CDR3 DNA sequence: TGTGCCAGCAGCGCCACAGCGGGGGGACTCACAGATACGCAGTATTTT. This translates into CASSATAGGLTDTQYF. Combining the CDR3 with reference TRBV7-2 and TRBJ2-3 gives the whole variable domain GAGVSQSPSNKVTEKGKDVELRCDPISGHTALYWYRQSLGQGLEFLIYFQGNSAPDKSGLPSDRFSAERTGGSVSTLTIQRTQQEDSAVYLCASSATAGGLTDTQYFGPGTRLTVL.

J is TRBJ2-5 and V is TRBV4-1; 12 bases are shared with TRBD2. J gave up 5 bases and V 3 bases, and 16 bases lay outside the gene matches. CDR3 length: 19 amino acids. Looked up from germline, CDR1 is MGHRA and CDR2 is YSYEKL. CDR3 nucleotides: TGCGCCAGCAGCCATCCGGGGCTAGCGGGGGGGCCGTTGAGGGAGACCCAGTACTTC. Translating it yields CASSHPGLAGGPLRETQYF.

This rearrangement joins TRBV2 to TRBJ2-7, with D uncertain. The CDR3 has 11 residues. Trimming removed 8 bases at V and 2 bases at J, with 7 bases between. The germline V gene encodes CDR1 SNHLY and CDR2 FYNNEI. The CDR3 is CASRPAYEQYF. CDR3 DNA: TGTGCCAGCCGACCAGCCTACGAGCAGTACTTC.

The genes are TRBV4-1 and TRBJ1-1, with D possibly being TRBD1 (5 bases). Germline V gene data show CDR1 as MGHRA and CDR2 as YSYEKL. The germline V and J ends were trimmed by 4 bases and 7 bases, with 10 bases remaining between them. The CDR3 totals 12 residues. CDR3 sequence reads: CASSRGTDEAFF. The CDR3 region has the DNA TGCGCCAGCAGCCGGGGGACGGATGAAGCTTTCTTT.

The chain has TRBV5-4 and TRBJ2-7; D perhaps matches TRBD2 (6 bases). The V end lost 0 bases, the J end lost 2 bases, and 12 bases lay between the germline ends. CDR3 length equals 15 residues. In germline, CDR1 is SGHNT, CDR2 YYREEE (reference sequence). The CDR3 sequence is CASSLGGTEAYEQYF. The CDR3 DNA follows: TGTGCCAGCAGCTTGGGAGGGACTGAAGCCTACGAGCAGTACTTC.

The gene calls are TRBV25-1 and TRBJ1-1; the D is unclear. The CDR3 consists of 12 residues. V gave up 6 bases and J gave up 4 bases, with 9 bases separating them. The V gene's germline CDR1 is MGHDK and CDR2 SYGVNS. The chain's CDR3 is CASRSLSTEAFF. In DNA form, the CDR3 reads TGTGCCAGCAGATCCCTCAGCACTGAAGCTTTCTTT.

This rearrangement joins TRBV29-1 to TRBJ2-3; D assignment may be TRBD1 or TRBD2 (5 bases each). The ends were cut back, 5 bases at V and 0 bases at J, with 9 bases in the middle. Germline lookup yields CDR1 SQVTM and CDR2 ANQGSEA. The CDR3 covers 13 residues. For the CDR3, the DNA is TGCAGCGTTCGGGACGCAAGCACAGATACGCAGTATTTT. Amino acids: CSVRDASTDTQYF.

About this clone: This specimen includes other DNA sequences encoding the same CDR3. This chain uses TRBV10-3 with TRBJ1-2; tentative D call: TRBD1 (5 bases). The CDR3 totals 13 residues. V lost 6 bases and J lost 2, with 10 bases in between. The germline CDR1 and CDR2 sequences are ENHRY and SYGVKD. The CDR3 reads CAIRTGTNYGYTF. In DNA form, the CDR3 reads TGTGCCATCAGAACCGGGACCAACTATGGCTACACCTTC.

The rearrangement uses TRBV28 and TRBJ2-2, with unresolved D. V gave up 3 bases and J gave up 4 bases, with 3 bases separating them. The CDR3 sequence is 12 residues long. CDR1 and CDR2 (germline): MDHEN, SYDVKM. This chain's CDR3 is CASSLSTGELFF. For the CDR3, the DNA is TGTGCCAGCAGTTTGAGCACCGGGGAGCTGTTTTTT.

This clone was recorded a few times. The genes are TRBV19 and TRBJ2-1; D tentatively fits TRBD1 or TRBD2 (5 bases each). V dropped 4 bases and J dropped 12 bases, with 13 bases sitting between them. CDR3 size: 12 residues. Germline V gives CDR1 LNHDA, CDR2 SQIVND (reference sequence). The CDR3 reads CASSRSRDGQFF. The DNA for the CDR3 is TGTGCCAGTAGTAGATCCCGGGACGGGCAGTTCTTC.

The CDR3 DNA reads TGTGCCAGCAGCCGTGACAGGAACACTGAAGCTTTCTTT. This codes for CASSRDRNTEAFF. This chain joins TRBV5-6 and TRBJ1-1; D might be TRBD1 (5 bases). The ends were cut back, 4 bases at V and 1 base at J, with 8 bases in the middle. The germline V gene has CDR1 SGHDT and CDR2 YYEEEE. The CDR3 is made up of 13 amino acids.

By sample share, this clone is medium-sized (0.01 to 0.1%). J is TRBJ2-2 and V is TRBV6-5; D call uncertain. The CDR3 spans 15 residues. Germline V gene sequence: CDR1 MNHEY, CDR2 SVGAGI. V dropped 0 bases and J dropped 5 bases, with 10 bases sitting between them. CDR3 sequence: CASSYSWGTTGELFF. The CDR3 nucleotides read TGTGCCAGCAGTTACTCTTGGGGAACTACCGGGGAGCTGTTTTTT.

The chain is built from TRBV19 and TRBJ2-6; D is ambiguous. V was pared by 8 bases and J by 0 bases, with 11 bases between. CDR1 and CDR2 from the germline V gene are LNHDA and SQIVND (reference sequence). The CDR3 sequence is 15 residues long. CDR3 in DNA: TGTGCCAGTCGGAGCGATTACTCTGGGGCCAACGTCCTGACTTTC. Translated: CASRSDYSGANVLTF.